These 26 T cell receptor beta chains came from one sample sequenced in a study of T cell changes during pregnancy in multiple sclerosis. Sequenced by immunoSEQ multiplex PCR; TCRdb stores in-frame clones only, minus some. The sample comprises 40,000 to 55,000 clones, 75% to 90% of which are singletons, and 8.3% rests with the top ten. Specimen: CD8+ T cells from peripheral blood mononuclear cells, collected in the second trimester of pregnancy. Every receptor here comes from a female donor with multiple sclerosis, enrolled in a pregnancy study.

The CDR3: CASSFETGATNTEAFF. DNA for the CDR3: TGTGCCAGCAGCTTCGAGACAGGGGCCACGAACACTGAAGCTTTCTTT. The V and J genes are TRBV7-9 and TRBJ1-1; 8 bases match TRBD1. Germline CDR1 and CDR2: SEHNR and FQNEAQ (reference sequence). With V trimmed by 3 bases and J by 1 base, 7 bases remained unmatched. The CDR3 extends over 16 amino acids.

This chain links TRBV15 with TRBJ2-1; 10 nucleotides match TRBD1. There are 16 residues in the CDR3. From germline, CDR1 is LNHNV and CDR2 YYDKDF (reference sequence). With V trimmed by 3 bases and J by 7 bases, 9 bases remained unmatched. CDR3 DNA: TGTGCCACCAGCAGCCAAGGACAGGGGGAAATAAATGAGCAGTTCTTC. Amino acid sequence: CATSSQGQGEINEQFF.

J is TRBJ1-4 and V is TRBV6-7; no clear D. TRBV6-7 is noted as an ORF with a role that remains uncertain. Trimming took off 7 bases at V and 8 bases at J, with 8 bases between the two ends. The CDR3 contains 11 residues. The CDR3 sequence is CASKVYEKLFF. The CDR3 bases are TGTGCCAGCAAAGTCTACGAAAAACTGTTTTTT.

The DNA of the CDR3 is TGTGCCAGCAGCCACCAAACAGGGTTTAGAAAGACCCAGTACTTC. Its translation: CASSHQTGFRKTQYF. The chain recombines TRBV13 with TRBJ2-5, with TRBD1 as a possible D gene (6 bases). CDR1 is PRHDT and CDR2 is FYEKMQ in the germline V gene (reference sequence). There are 15 residues in the CDR3. V was cut by 5 bases and J by 6 bases, with 19 bases left in between.

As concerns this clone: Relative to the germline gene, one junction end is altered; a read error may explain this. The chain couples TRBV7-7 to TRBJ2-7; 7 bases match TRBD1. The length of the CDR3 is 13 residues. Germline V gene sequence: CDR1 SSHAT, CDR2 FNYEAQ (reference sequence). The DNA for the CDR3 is TGTGCTAGCAGCTTCGGGACAGCCGACGAGCAGTACTTC. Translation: CASSFGTADEQYF.

The CDR3 nucleotides are TGTGCCAGCAGTTGGGACAGGGGAGGTACCGGGGAGCTGTTTTTT. Amino acid sequence: CASSWDRGGTGELFF. V usage is TRBV27 and J usage is TRBJ2-2; the match to TRBD1 covers 10 bases. The V segment lost 4 bases and the J segment 5 bases; nucleotides outside the gene matches: 4. The CDR3 has 15 residues. Germline V CDR1 and CDR2: MNHEY, SMNVEV (reference sequence).

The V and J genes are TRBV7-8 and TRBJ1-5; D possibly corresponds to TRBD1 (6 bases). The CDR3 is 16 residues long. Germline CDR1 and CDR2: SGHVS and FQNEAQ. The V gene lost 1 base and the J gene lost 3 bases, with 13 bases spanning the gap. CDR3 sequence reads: CASSLGAGAINQPQHF. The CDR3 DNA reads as TGTGCCAGCAGCTTAGGGGCAGGGGCTATCAATCAGCCCCAGCATTTT.

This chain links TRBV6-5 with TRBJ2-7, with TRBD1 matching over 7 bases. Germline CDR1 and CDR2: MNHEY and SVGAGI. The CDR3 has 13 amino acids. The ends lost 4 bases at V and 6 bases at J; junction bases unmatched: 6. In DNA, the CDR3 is TGTGCCAGCAGTTTCGGACAGGCGAGCGAGCAGTACTTC. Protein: CASSFGQASEQYF.

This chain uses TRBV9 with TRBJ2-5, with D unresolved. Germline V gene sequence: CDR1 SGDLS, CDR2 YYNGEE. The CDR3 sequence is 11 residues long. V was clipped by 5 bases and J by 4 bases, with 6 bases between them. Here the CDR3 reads CASRTLETQYF. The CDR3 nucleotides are TGTGCCAGCAGAACTCTAGAGACCCAGTACTTC.

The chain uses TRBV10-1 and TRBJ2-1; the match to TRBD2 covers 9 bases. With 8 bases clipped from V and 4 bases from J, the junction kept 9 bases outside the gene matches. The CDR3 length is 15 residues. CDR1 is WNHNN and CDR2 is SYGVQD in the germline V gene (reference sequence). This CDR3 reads CASSDPAGGYNEQFF. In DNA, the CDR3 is TGCGCCAGCTCCGACCCAGCGGGGGGTTACAATGAGCAGTTCTTC.

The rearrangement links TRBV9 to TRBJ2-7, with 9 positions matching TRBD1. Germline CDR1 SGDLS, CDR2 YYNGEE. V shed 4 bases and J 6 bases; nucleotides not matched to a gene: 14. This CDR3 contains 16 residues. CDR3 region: CASSPPLVGQGGEQYF. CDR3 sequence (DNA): TGTGCCAGCAGCCCGCCATTGGTGGGACAGGGAGGCGAGCAGTACTTC. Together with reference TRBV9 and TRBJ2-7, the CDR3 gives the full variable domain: DSGVTQTPKHLITATGQRVTLRCSPRSGDLSVYWYQQSLDQGLQFLIQYYNGEERAKGNILERFSAQQFPDLHSELNLSSLELGDSALYFCASSPPLVGQGGEQYFGPGTRLTVT.

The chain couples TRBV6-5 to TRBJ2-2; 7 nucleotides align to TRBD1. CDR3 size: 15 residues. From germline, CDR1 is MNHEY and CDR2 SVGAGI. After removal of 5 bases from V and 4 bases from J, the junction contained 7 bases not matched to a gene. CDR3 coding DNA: TGTGCCAGCAGTCCCGGGACAGTGATCACCGGGGAGCTGTTTTTT. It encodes CASSPGTVITGELFF.

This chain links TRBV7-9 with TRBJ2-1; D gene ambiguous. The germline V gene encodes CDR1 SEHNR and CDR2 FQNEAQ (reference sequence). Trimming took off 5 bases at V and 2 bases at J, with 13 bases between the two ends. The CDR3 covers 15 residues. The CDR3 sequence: CASSLVATPYNEQFF. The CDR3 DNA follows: TGTGCCAGCAGCCTCGTGGCGACTCCCTACAATGAGCAGTTCTTC.

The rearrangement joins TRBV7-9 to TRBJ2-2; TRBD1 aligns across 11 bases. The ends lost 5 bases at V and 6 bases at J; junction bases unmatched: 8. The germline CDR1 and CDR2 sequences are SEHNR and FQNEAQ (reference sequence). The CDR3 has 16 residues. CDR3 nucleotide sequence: TGTGCCAGCAGCCCATTCGGACAGGGGGCATCCGGGGAGCTGTTTTTT. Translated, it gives CASSPFGQGASGELFF.

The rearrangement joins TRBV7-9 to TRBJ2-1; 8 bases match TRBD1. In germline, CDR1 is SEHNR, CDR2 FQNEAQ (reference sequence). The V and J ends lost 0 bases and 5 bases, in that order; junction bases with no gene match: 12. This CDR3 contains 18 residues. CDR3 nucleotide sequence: TGTGCCAGCAGCTTAGCCGACAGGGGCCACCGATATCACAATGAGCAGTTCTTC. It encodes CASSLADRGHRYHNEQFF.

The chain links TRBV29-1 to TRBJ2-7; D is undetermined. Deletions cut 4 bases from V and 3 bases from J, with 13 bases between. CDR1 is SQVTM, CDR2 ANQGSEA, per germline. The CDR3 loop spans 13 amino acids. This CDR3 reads CSVAAGPSYEQYF. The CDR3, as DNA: TGCAGCGTTGCCGCAGGTCCAAGCTACGAGCAGTACTTC.

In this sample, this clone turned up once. The CDR3 DNA is TGTGCCAGCAGCGCTCCCCCGGGGGGGCGAACAGATACGCAGTATTTT. It yields the protein CASSAPPGGRTDTQYF. The chain joins TRBV9 to TRBJ2-3; 8 bases fit TRBD2. The CDR3 is 16 residues long. Germline CDR1 is SGDLS and CDR2 is YYNGEE. J was trimmed by 3 bases and V by 3 bases; bases with no gene match: 9.

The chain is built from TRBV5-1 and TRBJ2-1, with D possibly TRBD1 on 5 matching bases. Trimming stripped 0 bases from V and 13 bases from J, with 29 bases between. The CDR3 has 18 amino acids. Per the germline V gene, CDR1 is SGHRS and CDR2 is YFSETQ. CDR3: CASSLEIQTQFGFTGQFF. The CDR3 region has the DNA TGCGCCAGCAGCTTGGAAATTCAGACACAATTCGGTTTCACAGGTCAGTTCTTC.

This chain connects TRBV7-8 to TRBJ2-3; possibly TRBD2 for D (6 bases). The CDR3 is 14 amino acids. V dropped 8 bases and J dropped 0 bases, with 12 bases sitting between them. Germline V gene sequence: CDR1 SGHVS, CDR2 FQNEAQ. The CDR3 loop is CASSSSGSTDTQYF. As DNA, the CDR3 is TGTGCCAGCTCCTCGAGCGGGAGCACAGATACGCAGTATTTT.

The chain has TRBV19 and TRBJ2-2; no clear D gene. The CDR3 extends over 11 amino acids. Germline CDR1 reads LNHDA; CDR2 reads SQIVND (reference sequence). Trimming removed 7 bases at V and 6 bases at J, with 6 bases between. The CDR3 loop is CASTFSGELFF. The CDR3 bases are TGTGCCAGTACCTTCTCCGGGGAGCTGTTTTTT.

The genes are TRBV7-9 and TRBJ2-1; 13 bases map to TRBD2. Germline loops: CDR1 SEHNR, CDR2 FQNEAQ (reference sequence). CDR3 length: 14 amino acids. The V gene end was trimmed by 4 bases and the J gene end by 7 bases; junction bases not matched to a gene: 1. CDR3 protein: CASSWTSGRNEQFF. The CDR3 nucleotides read TGTGCCAGCAGCTGGACTAGCGGGAGAAATGAGCAGTTCTTC.

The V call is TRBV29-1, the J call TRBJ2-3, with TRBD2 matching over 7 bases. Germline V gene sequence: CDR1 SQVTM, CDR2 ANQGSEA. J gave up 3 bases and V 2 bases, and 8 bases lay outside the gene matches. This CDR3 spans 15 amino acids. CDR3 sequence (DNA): TGCAGCGTTGAACGGGAGCGGGACCCAACAGATACGCAGTATTTT. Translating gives CSVERERDPTDTQYF.

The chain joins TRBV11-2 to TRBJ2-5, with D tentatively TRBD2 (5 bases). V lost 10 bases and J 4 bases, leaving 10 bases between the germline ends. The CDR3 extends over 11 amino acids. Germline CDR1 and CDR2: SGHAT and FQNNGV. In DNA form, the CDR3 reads TGTGCCATCGAGGGTGGAGAGACCCAGTACTTC. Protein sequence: CAIEGGETQYF. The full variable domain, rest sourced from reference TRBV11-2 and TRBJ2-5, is EAGVAQSPRYKIIEKRQSVAFWCNPISGHATLYWYQQILGQGPKLLIQFQNNGVVDDSQLPKDRFSAERLKGVDSTLKIQPAKLEDSAVYLCAIEGGETQYFGPGTRLLVL.

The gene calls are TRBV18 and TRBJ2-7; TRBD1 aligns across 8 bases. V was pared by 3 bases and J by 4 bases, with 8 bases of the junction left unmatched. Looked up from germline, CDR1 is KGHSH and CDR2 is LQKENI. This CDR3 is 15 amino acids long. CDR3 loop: CASSPPGQVVYEQYF. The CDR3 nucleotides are TGTGCCAGCTCACCTCCGGGACAGGTGGTATACGAGCAGTACTTC.

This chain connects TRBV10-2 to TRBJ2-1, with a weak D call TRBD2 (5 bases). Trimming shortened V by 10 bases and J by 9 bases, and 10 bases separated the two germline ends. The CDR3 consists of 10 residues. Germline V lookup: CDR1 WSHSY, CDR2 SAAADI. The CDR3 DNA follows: TGCGCCACCGGCGAGGGTGAGCAGTTCTTC. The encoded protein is CATGEGEQFF.

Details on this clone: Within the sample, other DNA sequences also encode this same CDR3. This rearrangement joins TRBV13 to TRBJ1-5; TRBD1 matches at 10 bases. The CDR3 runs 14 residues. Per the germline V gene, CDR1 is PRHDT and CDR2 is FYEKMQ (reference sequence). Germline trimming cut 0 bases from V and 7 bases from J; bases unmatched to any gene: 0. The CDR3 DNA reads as TGTGCCAGCAGCTTAGGGACAGGGGGCCAGCCCCAGCATTTT. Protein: CASSLGTGGQPQHF.